The rows below give T cell receptor beta chains drawn from one sample of a study of lymphopenia after photon versus proton radiotherapy. Libraries were prepared by immunoSEQ multiplex PCR; TCRdb keeps only in-frame clonotypes and omits some of them. The data hold approximately 65,000 clones, with about nine tenths observed a single time. This sample comprised peripheral blood, obtained from a patient treated with proton-based radiotherapy. The receptors were gathered from a man older than 75 with esophageal cancer. Both conserved end residues are part of each CDR3. The D gene is left open where the match is weak. Rows give clone size only sometimes, using once, few, many, or a class for an expanded clone.

d_call	clone_size	v_call	j_call	cdr3_nt	cdr3_aa
TRBD1	.	TRBV4-2	TRBJ1-3	TGTGCCAGCAGCCAAATCACAGGGGCTGGAAACACCATATATTTT	CASSQITGAGNTIYF
.	.	TRBV2	TRBJ2-5	TGTGCCAGCAAAGGCCCAGAGCTAGAGACCCAGTACTTC	CASKGPELETQYF
.	once	TRBV19	TRBJ1-2	TGTGCCAGTAGTATAGTTCAGGCGTCAAATGGCTACACCTTC	CASSIVQASNGYTF
TRBD2	.	TRBV2	TRBJ2-3	TGTGCCAGCAGTGGGACTAGCGGGAGGCTCGCAGATACGCAGTATTTT	CASSGTSGRLADTQYF
TRBD1	many	TRBV10-3	TRBJ2-7	TGTGCCATCAGAGATGGGGACAGGGATTATACGGGCGAGCAGTACTTC	CAIRDGDRDYTGEQYF
.	.	TRBV7-6	TRBJ2-3	TGTGCCAGCAGTCCCCGCGGGGGCCGTGATACGCAGTATTTT	CASSPRGGRDTQYF
.	.	TRBV7-3	TRBJ2-7	TGTGCCAGCAGTTCCACACCTACCCGGCGCGGGGAGTACGAGCAGTACTTC	CASSSTPTRRGEYEQYF
TRBD1	once	TRBV7-8	TRBJ1-5	TGTGCCAGCAGCGGGCTGCGGACAGGTACCTCCTGGGGCAATCAGCCCCAGCATTTT	CASSGLRTGTSWGNQPQHF
TRBD1	.	TRBV9	TRBJ1-1	TGTGCCAGCAGCCCAACCGGGACAGGGGCAGCTTTCTTT	CASSPTGTGAAFF
.	.	TRBV7-8	TRBJ1-2	TGTGCCAGCAGCTTACCCCCCTCTGAACAAGGGGGAGGGTATGGCTACACTTTC	CASSLPPSEQGGGYGYTF
TRBD1	.	TRBV6-1	TRBJ2-7	TGTGCCAGCAGCGACAGGGGGCTTGGCTACGAGCAGTACTTC	CASSDRGLGYEQYF
.	.	TRBV9	TRBJ1-4	TGTGCCAGCGGGTGGGGGAATGAAAAACTGTTTTTT	CASGWGNEKLFF
.	.	TRBV2	TRBJ1-1	TGTGCCAGCAGTTGGGGCCAAACTGAAGCTTTCTTT	CASSWGQTEAFF
.	.	TRBV6-1	TRBJ1-3	TGTGCCAGCAGATGGGGGGACTCTGGAAACACCATATATTTT	CASRWGDSGNTIYF
.	few	TRBV5-1	TRBJ2-2	TGCGCCAGCAGCTTGGAGACAAGCAACACCGGGGAGCTGTTTTTT	CASSLETSNTGELFF
.	.	TRBV5-4	TRBJ1-1	TGTGCCAGCAGCTTGTCCAGCGAGATGAACACTGAAGCTTTCTTT	CASSLSSEMNTEAFF
TRBD1	few	TRBV6-5	TRBJ1-1	TGTGCCAGCTGTACAGGGGCGTTGGGGACTGAAGCTTTCTTT	CASCTGALGTEAFF
.	.	TRBV4-1	TRBJ2-7	TGCGCCAGCAGCCAAGATAGGAGGACAATCTACGAGCAGTACTTC	CASSQDRRTIYEQYF
.	.	TRBV5-6	TRBJ2-1	TGTGCCAGCAGCTTGGGGTGGCAGATGGATGAGCAGTTCTTC	CASSLGWQMDEQFF
.	.	TRBV18	TRBJ1-2	TGTGCCAGCTCACCAACGGGGGGCGTCGATGGCTACACCTTC	CASSPTGGVDGYTF
TRBD1	.	TRBV5-1	TRBJ2-3	TGCGCCAGCAGTATCGGGACAGGGTCCACAGATACGCAGTATTTT	CASSIGTGSTDTQYF
.	.	TRBV7-8	TRBJ1-5	TGTGCCAGCAGTTTCGTTTCGGGGATCAGCAATCAGCCCCAGCATTTT	CASSFVSGISNQPQHF
.	.	TRBV7-8	TRBJ2-2	TGTGCCAGCAGCTTAGTATCTCAGGCCTCCGGGGAGCTGTTTTTT	CASSLVSQASGELFF
TRBD1	.	TRBV29-1	TRBJ1-2	TGCAGCGTTCGGGGGGACAGGGCGGCGGAGGGCTACACCTTC	CSVRGDRAAEGYTF
.	.	TRBV10-2	TRBJ2-1	TGCGCCAGCAGTGAAGCCCGGGGCCGGCAGGCGGGCCATGAGCAGTTCTTC	CASSEARGRQAGHEQFF
.	.	TRBV29-1	TRBJ1-1	TGCAGCGTTGAAGATGGGTCGCTCGCGGGGGCTTTCTTT	CSVEDGSLAGAFF
.	.	TRBV19	TRBJ1-1	TGTGCCAGTAGTAGGACCCATAACACTGAAGCTTTCTTT	CASSRTHNTEAFF
.	.	TRBV5-6	TRBJ1-5	TGTGCCAGCAGCCAGCTTGGGGGTGTGCCCCAGCATTTT	CASSQLGGVPQHF
TRBD2	.	TRBV7-9	TRBJ2-3	TGTGCCAGCAGCTTAGCGGGCCTAGCGGGAGCCGGAGATACGCAGTATTTT	CASSLAGLAGAGDTQYF
TRBD1	.	TRBV6-6	TRBJ1-5	TGTGCCAGCAGGAACAGACAGGGCAGTTCGAGACAGCCCCAGCATTTT	CASRNRQGSSRQPQHF
TRBD1	.	TRBV19	TRBJ2-5	TGTGCCAGTAGACAGGGGACCAGGGAGACCCAGTACTTC	CASRQGTRETQYF
.	.	TRBV7-9	TRBJ1-1	TGTGCCAGCAGCTTAAAGGAGTATGAAGCTTTCTTT	CASSLKEYEAFF
.	.	TRBV7-2	TRBJ1-5	TGTGCCAGCAGCTTAGCAGGGACCAATTTAAACGATCAGCCCCAGCATTTT	CASSLAGTNLNDQPQHF
TRBD2	.	TRBV5-4	TRBJ2-2	TGTGCCAGCAGTCAACTAGCGGGAGGCCACACCGGGGAGCTGTTTTTT	CASSQLAGGHTGELFF
.	.	TRBV18	TRBJ2-1	TGTGCCAGCTCAGCTACCCCATTAAGTGAGCAGTTCTTC	CASSATPLSEQFF
.	.	TRBV9	TRBJ2-1	TGTGCCAGCAGCGTAGATGTGGTGGAGGGCTCCTACAATGAGCAGTTCTTC	CASSVDVVEGSYNEQFF
.	.	TRBV5-4	TRBJ1-1	TGTGCCAGCAGCCCTGGCGCCAGTTTCGGCACTGAAGCTTTCTTT	CASSPGASFGTEAFF
.	.	TRBV7-8	TRBJ2-1	TGTGCCAGCAGCTTAGTAGGGCTAGCTCGACCCTACAATGAGCAGTTCTTC	CASSLVGLARPYNEQFF
TRBD1	.	TRBV6-5	TRBJ1-6	TGTGCCAGCAGTTACGTCGACAGGGGTTTCAATTCACCCCTCCACTTT	CASSYVDRGFNSPLHF
.	.	TRBV30	TRBJ2-6	TGTGCCTGGTCTGTACGGAGTCGGGCCAACGTCCTGACTTTC	CAWSVRSRANVLTF
.	once	TRBV7-9	TRBJ2-1	TGTGCCAGCAGCGACTCCCTTACGGGCCCGGGGTACAATGAGCAGTTCTTC	CASSDSLTGPGYNEQFF
.	few	TRBV25-1	TRBJ2-7	TGTGCCAGCATAACAGGGTCCTCACCCTACGAGCAGTACTTC	CASITGSSPYEQYF
.	.	TRBV5-1	TRBJ2-1	TGCGCCAGCAGCTTGGTAACAGGGCAGTACAATGAGCAGTTCTTC	CASSLVTGQYNEQFF
.	.	TRBV11-3	TRBJ1-3	TGTGCCAGCAGCTTCACAGCGGGAAACACCATATATTTT	CASSFTAGNTIYF
.	.	TRBV7-6	TRBJ2-2	TGTGCCAGCAGCTTCCAACAGAACACCGGGGAGCTGTTTTTT	CASSFQQNTGELFF
TRBD1	.	TRBV7-7	TRBJ2-2	TGTGCTAGCAGCCCACACAGGGGTGACACCGGGGAGCTGTTTTTT	CASSPHRGDTGELFF
.	.	TRBV7-2	TRBJ1-5	TGTGCCAGCAGCTTATCCGGAGGTCAGCCCCAGCATTTT	CASSLSGGQPQHF
.	.	TRBV19	TRBJ2-1	TGTGCCAGTAGGTTGGGGGCGGCCTACAATGAGCAGTTCTTC	CASRLGAAYNEQFF
TRBD1	.	TRBV9	TRBJ1-6	TGTGCCAGCAGCGTCAGGGGGTCCTATAATTCACCCCTCCACTTT	CASSVRGSYNSPLHF
.	.	TRBV7-2	TRBJ1-4	TGTGCCAGCAGCTCAACAGGGAGGAATGAAAAACTGTTTTTT	CASSSTGRNEKLFF